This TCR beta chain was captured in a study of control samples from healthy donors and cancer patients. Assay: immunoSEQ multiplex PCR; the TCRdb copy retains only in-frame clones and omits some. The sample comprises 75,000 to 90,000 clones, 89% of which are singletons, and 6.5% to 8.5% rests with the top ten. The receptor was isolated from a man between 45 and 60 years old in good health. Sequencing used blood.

CDR3 sequence (DNA): TGTGCCAGCAGCGGGGGGACAGGGGTCAATCAGCCCCAGCATTTT. Its translation: CASSGGTGVNQPQHF. The rearrangement uses TRBV5-6 and TRBJ1-5, with 10 bases lining up with TRBD1. The CDR3 has 15 residues. Looked up from germline, CDR1 is SGHDT and CDR2 is YYEEEE. The trim removed 4 bases at V and 3 bases at J, leaving 4 bases unmatched. Full variable domain (remainder filled in from reference TRBV5-6 and TRBJ1-5): DAGVTQSPTHLIKTRGQQVTLRCSPKSGHDTVSWYQQALGQGPQFIFQYYEEEERQRGNFPDRFSGHQFPNYSSELNVNALLLGDSALYLCASSGGTGVNQPQHFGDGTRLSIL.